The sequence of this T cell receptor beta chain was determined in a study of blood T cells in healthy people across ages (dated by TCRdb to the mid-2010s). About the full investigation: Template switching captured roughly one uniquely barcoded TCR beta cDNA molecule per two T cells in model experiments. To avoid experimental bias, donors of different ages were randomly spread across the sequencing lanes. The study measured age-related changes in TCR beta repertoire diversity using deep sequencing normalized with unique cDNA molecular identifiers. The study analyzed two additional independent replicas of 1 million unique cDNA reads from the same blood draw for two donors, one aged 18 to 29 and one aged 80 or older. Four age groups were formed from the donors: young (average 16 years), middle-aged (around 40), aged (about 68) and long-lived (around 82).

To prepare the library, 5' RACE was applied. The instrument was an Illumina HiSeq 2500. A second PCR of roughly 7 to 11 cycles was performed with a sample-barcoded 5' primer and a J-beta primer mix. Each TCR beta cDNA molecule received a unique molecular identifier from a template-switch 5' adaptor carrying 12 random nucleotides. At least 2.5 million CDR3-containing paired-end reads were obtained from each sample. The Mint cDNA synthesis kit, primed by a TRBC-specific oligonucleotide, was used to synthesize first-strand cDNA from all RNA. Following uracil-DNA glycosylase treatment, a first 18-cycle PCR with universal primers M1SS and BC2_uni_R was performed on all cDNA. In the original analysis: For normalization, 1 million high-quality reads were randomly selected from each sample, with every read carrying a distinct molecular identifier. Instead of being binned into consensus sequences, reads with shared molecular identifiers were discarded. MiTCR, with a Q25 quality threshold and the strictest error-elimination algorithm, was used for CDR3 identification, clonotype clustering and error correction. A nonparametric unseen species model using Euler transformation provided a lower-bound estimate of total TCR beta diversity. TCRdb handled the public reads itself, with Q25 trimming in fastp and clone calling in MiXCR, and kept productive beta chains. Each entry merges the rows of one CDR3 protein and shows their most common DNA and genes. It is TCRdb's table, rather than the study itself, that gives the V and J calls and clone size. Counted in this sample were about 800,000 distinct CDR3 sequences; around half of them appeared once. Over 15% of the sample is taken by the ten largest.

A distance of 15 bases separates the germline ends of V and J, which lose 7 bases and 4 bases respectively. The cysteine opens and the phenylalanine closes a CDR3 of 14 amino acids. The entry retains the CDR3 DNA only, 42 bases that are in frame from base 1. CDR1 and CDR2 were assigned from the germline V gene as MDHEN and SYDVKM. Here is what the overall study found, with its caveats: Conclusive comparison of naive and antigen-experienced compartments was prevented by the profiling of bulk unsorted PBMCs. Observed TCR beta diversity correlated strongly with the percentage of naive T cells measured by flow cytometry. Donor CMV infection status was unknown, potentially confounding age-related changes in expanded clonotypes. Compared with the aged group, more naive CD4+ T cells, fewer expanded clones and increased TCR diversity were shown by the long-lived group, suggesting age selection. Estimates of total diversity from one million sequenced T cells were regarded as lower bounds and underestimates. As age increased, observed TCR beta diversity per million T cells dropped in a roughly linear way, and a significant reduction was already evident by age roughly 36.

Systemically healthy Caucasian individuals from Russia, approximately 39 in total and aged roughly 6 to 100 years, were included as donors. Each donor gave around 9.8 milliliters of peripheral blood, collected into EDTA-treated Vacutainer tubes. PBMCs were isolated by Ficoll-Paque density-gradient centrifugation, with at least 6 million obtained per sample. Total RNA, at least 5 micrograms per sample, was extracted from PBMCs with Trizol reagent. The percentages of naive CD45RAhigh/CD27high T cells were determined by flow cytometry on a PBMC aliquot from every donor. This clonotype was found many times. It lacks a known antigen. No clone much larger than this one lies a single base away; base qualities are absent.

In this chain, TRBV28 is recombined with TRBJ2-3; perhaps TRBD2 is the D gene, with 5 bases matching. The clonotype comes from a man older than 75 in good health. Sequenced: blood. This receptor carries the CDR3 CASKGLAFPDTQYF. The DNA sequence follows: TGTGCCAGCAAAGGCCTAGCATTTCCAGATACGCAGTATTTT.